The present entry profiles one T cell receptor (beta chain) with its context. This specimen comes from a study of blood T cell repertoires in COVID-19. Sequencing used immunoSEQ multiplex PCR; TCRdb keeps in-frame clones, though not all of them. The repertoire holds about 210,000 clones, with about 90% as singletons. V trimming: 6 bases; J trimming: 4 bases; junction bases outside the gene matches: 18. Germline-derived CDR1 and CDR2 are KGHSH and LQKENI. This CDR3 comprises 19 residues. Sequenced material: peripheral blood. The rearrangement joins TRBV18 to TRBJ2-2; 9 nucleotides align to TRBD2. This receptor was taken from a man in his late teens or twenties with active or convalescent COVID-19. CDR3 nucleotide sequence: TGTGCCAGCTCGCCCACAGGGCGGGAGGGCCGCCGGGGCACCGGGGAGCTGTTTTTT. Its translation: CASSPTGREGRRGTGELFF. Full variable domain (rest looked up from reference TRBV18 and TRBJ2-2): NAGVMQNPRHLVRRRGQEARLRCSPMKGHSHVYWYRQLPEEGLKFMVYLQKENIIDESGMPKERFSAEFPKEGPSILRIQQVVRGDSAAYFCASSPTGREGRRGTGELFFGEGSRLTVL.